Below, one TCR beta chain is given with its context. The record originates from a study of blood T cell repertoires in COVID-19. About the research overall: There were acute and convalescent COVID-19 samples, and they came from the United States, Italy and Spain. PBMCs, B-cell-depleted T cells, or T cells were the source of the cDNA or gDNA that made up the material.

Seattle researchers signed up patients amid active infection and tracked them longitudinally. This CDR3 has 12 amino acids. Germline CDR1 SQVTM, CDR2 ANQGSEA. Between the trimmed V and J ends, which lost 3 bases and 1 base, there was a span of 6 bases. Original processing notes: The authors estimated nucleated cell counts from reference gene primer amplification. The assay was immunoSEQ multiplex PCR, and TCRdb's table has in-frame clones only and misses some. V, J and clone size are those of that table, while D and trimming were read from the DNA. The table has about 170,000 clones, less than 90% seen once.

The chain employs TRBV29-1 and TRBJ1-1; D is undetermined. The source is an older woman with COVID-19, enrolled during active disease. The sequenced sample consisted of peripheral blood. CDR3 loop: CSVDYKNTEAFF. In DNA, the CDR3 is TGCAGCGTTGATTATAAGAACACTGAAGCTTTCTTT.